One and the same sample provided the 30 T cell receptor beta chains below, sequenced in a study of cytomegalovirus exposure and HLA in healthy donors. TCRdb's copy holds only in-frame clones and misses some; the assay was immunoSEQ multiplex PCR. The sample has 250,000 to 400,000 clones, approximately 85% seen once; the top ten hold roughly 0.88%. The sequenced sample consisted of PBMCs. Every receptor here comes from a man under 40 in good health and CMV-seronegative.

This clone was seen once. The chain employs TRBV6-1 and TRBJ2-5; the D gene is possibly TRBD1 (5 bases). The CDR3 length is 14 residues. Germline CDR1 reads MNHNS; CDR2 reads SASEGT. Trimming stripped 4 bases from V and 1 base from J, with 10 bases between. The CDR3 protein is CASSVQGFQETQYF. CDR3 DNA: TGTGCCAGCAGTGTTCAGGGATTCCAAGAGACCCAGTACTTC.

The chain is built from TRBV30 and TRBJ1-2, with D perhaps matching TRBD1 (5 bases). Trimming stripped 5 bases from V and 3 bases from J, with 19 bases between. Germline V gene lookup returns CDR1 GTSNPN and CDR2 SVGIG (reference sequence). The CDR3 spans 15 residues. CDR3 loop: CAWLGGERGDYGYTF. CDR3 nucleotide sequence: TGTGCCTGGCTGGGGGGGGAGCGGGGAGACTATGGCTACACCTTC.

The chain has TRBV30 and TRBJ1-1, with a possible D match to TRBD1 (5 bases). CDR1 is GTSNPN and CDR2 is SVGIG in the germline V gene (reference sequence). V was trimmed by 0 bases and J by 13 bases, leaving 12 bases between them. The CDR3 has 11 amino acids. The CDR3 here is CAWSVGGGDFF. CDR3 in DNA: TGTGCCTGGAGTGTGGGGGGGGGTGATTTCTTT.

This chain uses TRBV30 with TRBJ2-3; 10 bases are a match to TRBD1. J lost 5 bases, V lost 2 bases, and 7 bases had no gene match. Looked up from germline, CDR1 is GTSNPN and CDR2 is SVGIG (reference sequence). The CDR3 contains 15 residues. The CDR3 spells CAWSQGQGEEDTQYF. The DNA for the CDR3 is TGTGCCTGGAGTCAAGGACAGGGGGAAGAAGATACGCAGTATTTT.

The J gene is TRBJ2-7, the V gene TRBV2, with D tentatively TRBD2 (6 bases). Trimming pared 9 bases from V and 2 bases from J, leaving 17 bases between. The germline V gene encodes CDR1 SNHLY and CDR2 FYNNEI. This CDR3 has 14 residues. CDR3 nucleotide sequence: TGTGCCAGTAACTTAGCGGAATTCCCCTACGAGCAGTACTTC. Translation: CASNLAEFPYEQYF. Looking up the rest from reference TRBV2 and TRBJ2-7 gives the full variable domain: EPEVTQTPSHQVTQMGQEVILRCVPISNHLYFYWYRQILGQKVEFLVSFYNNEISEKSEIFDDQFSVERPDGSNFTLKIRSTKLEDSAMYFCASNLAEFPYEQYFGPGTRLTVT.

V and J are TRBV27 and TRBJ2-1; TRBD2 matches 12 bases. The CDR3 is made up of 16 amino acids. With 0 bases clipped from V and 5 bases from J, the junction kept 2 bases outside the gene matches. CDR1 MNHEY and CDR2 SMNVEV come from the germline V gene (reference sequence). The CDR3 protein is CASSLSLAGGNNEQFF. DNA of the CDR3: TGTGCCAGCAGTTTATCCCTAGCGGGGGGGAACAATGAGCAGTTCTTC.

The CDR3 loop reads CASSRQGAGTEAFF. CDR3 DNA sequence: TGTGCCAGCAGCCGACAGGGGGCAGGCACTGAAGCTTTCTTT. The chain uses TRBV16 and TRBJ1-1, with TRBD1 matching 10 bases. Germline V gene sequence: CDR1 KGHSY, CDR2 FQNENV. CDR3 length: 14 amino acids. With 4 bases clipped from V and 4 bases from J, the junction kept 3 bases outside the gene matches. Full variable domain (missing parts from reference TRBV16 and TRBJ1-1): GEEVAQTPKHLVRGEGQKAKLYCAPIKGHSYVFWYQQVLKNEFKFLISFQNENVFDETGMPKERFSAKCLPNSPCSLEIQATKLEDSAVYFCASSRQGAGTEAFFGQGTRLTVV.

The chain has TRBV11-3 and TRBJ2-7; 9 bases are a match to TRBD1. V shed 2 bases and J 2 bases; nucleotides not matched to a gene: 7. This CDR3 comprises 16 residues. CDR1 and CDR2 (germline): SGHNT, YENEEA. The CDR3 nucleotides are TGTGCCAGCAGCTTAAACACGGGACAGGGACCCTACGAGCAGTACTTC. It codes for CASSLNTGQGPYEQYF.

V is TRBV4-1 and J is TRBJ2-1; 7 nucleotides match TRBD1. V was pared by 3 bases and J by 4 bases, with 3 bases of the junction left unmatched. This CDR3 is 14 amino acids long. Germline V CDR1 and CDR2: MGHRA, YSYEKL. The DNA for the CDR3 is TGCGCCAGCAGCCAGGACAGGATTTACAATGAGCAGTTCTTC. Its protein product is CASSQDRIYNEQFF.

V and J are TRBV27 and TRBJ1-3; D gene ambiguous. Per the germline V gene, CDR1 is MNHEY and CDR2 is SMNVEV (reference sequence). The V gene lost 1 base and the J gene lost 3 bases, with 16 bases spanning the gap. The CDR3 loop spans 17 amino acids. CDR3 loop: CASSLLGRTLGGNTIYF. Here the CDR3 DNA reads TGTGCCAGCAGTTTATTGGGCAGGACTCTGGGTGGAAACACCATATATTTT.

V gene TRBV7-2 combines with J gene TRBJ1-2; 9 nucleotides match TRBD1. Losses at the gene ends were 2 bases for V and 4 bases for J; bases not matched to a gene: 8. This CDR3 is built from 16 residues. Germline V gene data show CDR1 as SGHTA and CDR2 as FQGNSA. The CDR3, as DNA: TGTGCCAGCAGCTTAAGGGGTGAGGGACAGGGCTATGGCTACACCTTC. Translated, it gives CASSLRGEGQGYGYTF.

V is TRBV6-4 and J is TRBJ2-2, with 9 positions matching TRBD1. The CDR3 loop spans 17 amino acids. J lost 5 bases, V lost 10 bases, and 17 bases had no gene match. CDR1 is MRHNA, CDR2 SNTAGT, per germline. CDR3 in amino acids: CATNNLPSQGATGELFF. The CDR3 coding sequence is TGTGCCACCAATAACCTCCCATCACAGGGGGCAACCGGGGAGCTGTTTTTT.

The rearrangement uses TRBV12-5 and TRBJ2-7; 10 nucleotides match TRBD1. Germline CDR1 and CDR2: LGHNT and FRNRAP. The ends lost 2 bases at V and 2 bases at J; junction bases unmatched: 6. The CDR3 covers 16 residues. CDR3 loop: CASGLLGGTGAYEQYF. The CDR3, as DNA: TGTGCTAGTGGTTTGCTAGGGGGGACAGGGGCCTACGAGCAGTACTTC.

This clone was seen just once. The V and J genes are TRBV4-1 and TRBJ2-3, with D tentatively TRBD1 (5 bases). The CDR3 is made up of 16 amino acids. V lost 3 bases and J lost 0, with 13 bases in between. The germline V gene has CDR1 MGHRA and CDR2 YSYEKL. The CDR3 protein is CASSHSGWYSTDTQYF. The CDR3 nucleotides are TGCGCCAGCAGCCACTCAGGGTGGTACAGCACAGATACGCAGTATTTT.

The chain joins TRBV25-1 to TRBJ1-1; unclear D gene. Trimming left V 1 base short and J 5 bases short, with 11 bases between. The V gene's germline CDR1 is MGHDK and CDR2 SYGVNS. The CDR3 is made up of 14 amino acids. The CDR3 reads CASSELGLRTEAFF. CDR3 bases: TGTGCCAGCAGTGAATTGGGTTTGCGGACTGAAGCTTTCTTT.

The rearrangement uses TRBV6-1 and TRBJ2-7, with 12 bases that match TRBD1. Germline V gene data show CDR1 as MNHNS and CDR2 as SASEGT. The junction had 16 bases not matched to a gene; V was cut back by 4 bases and J by 3 bases. CDR3 length: 19 residues. The CDR3 DNA reads TGTGCCAGCAGTGCAGGGGGGACAGGGGGCGTTCCCCCCTACTACGAGCAGTACTTC. This gives the protein CASSAGGTGGVPPYYEQYF.

The chain recombines TRBV9 with TRBJ1-2; 7 bases agree with TRBD1. After removal of 0 bases from V and 2 bases from J, the junction contained 7 bases not matched to a gene. The CDR3 has 16 residues. The germline CDR1 and CDR2 sequences are SGDLS and YYNGEE. The CDR3 coding sequence is TGTGCCAGCAGCGTAGGGATCGGGACAGTAAACTATGGCTACACCTTC. It translates to CASSVGIGTVNYGYTF.

The chain is built from TRBV5-4 and TRBJ2-6; D possibly corresponds to TRBD1 (6 bases). Germline loops: CDR1 SGHNT, CDR2 YYREEE (reference sequence). Trimming cost V 0 bases and J 4 bases, with 11 bases left between them. The CDR3 is 16 amino acids. Written as DNA, the CDR3 is TGTGCCAGCAGCTTGGTGTCCGGGACAGGGGCCAACGTCCTGACTTTC. Its protein is CASSLVSGTGANVLTF.

There are a few counts of this clone. The chain uses TRBV11-2 and TRBJ1-6, with 8 bases identical to TRBD1. The J segment lost 10 bases and the V segment lost 4 bases, leaving 3 bases of the junction unmatched. This CDR3 has 13 residues. Germline CDR1 SGHAT, CDR2 FQNNGV. CDR3 DNA sequence: TGTGCCAGCAGCTCAGGGGGCGGCTCACCCCTCCACTTT. Its translation is CASSSGGGSPLHF. Looking up the rest from reference TRBV11-2 and TRBJ1-6 gives the full variable domain: EAGVAQSPRYKIIEKRQSVAFWCNPISGHATLYWYQQILGQGPKLLIQFQNNGVVDDSQLPKDRFSAERLKGVDSTLKIQPAKLEDSAVYLCASSSGGGSPLHFGNGTRLTVT.

CDR3 residues: CASSYADSGYGYTF. The CDR3 DNA sequence: TGTGCCAGCAGTTACGCGGACAGTGGCTATGGCTACACCTTC. The V gene is TRBV6-5, the J gene TRBJ1-2; tentatively, D is TRBD1 (6 bases). CDR1 MNHEY and CDR2 SVGAGI come from the germline V gene. The CDR3 runs to 14 residues. Trimming shortened V by 2 bases and J by 4 bases, and 11 bases separated the two germline ends.

The rearrangement uses TRBV19 and TRBJ1-6; D ambiguous. This CDR3 has 14 residues. CDR1 and CDR2 from the germline V gene are LNHDA and SQIVND (reference sequence). With 3 bases removed from V and 5 bases from J, the gap between germline ends came to 8 bases. CDR3 bases: TGTGCCAGTAGTATCTCACACCATAATTCACCCCTCCACTTT. Its translation: CASSISHHNSPLHF.

The chain is built from TRBV27 and TRBJ2-3, with TRBD2 identical over 14 bases. With V trimmed by 10 bases and J by 6 bases, 6 bases remained unmatched. The CDR3 runs to 14 residues. CDR1 and CDR2 from the germline V gene are MNHEY and SMNVEV (reference sequence). As DNA, the CDR3 is TGTGCCACCAGGACTAGCGGGGGGTGGGATACGCAGTATTTT. It codes for CATRTSGGWDTQYF.

This clone was found once. The gene calls are TRBV7-9 and TRBJ2-5; a weak D match, TRBD1 (6 bases). CDR3 length: 14 amino acids. The ends were cut back, 0 bases at V and 3 bases at J, with 8 bases in the middle. CDR1 SEHNR and CDR2 FQNEAQ come from the germline V gene (reference sequence). CDR3 sequence reads: CASSLATGKETQYF. CDR3 in DNA: TGTGCCAGCAGCTTAGCGACAGGAAAAGAGACCCAGTACTTC.

The chain uses TRBV19 and TRBJ2-7; a weak D match, TRBD2 (5 bases). CDR1 and CDR2 from the germline V gene are LNHDA and SQIVND (reference sequence). V shed 3 bases and J shed 1 base, with 13 bases lying between them. CDR3 length: 15 residues. CDR3 nucleotide sequence: TGTGCCAGTAGTATTTACCCCGGGGAATCCTACGAGCAGTACTTC. Translation gives CASSIYPGESYEQYF.

The V call is TRBV19, the J call TRBJ2-3; D possibly corresponds to TRBD2 (5 bases). V was clipped by 1 base and J by 9 bases, with 17 bases between them. The CDR3 length is 15 residues. CDR1 is LNHDA and CDR2 is SQIVND in the germline V gene (reference sequence). DNA of the CDR3: TGTGCCAGTAGTATAGGAGGACTCCCGCCGGGGACGCAGTATTTT. The encoded protein is CASSIGGLPPGTQYF.

This chain links TRBV5-1 with TRBJ2-7, with a possible D match to TRBD2 (5 bases). Germline V gene lookup returns CDR1 SGHRS and CDR2 YFSETQ. Deletions cut 1 base from V and 1 base from J, with 9 bases between. The CDR3 loop spans 14 amino acids. DNA of the CDR3: TGCGCCAGCAGCTTGACTAGTAGTTCCTACGAGCAGTACTTC. Translating it yields CASSLTSSSYEQYF.

V is TRBV18 and J is TRBJ2-2; D possibly corresponds to TRBD1 (5 bases). The CDR3 runs to 14 residues. Per the germline V gene, CDR1 is KGHSH and CDR2 is LQKENI. Trimming pared 4 bases from V and 5 bases from J, leaving 11 bases between. The CDR3 nucleotides read TGTGCCAGCTCACGGCCAGGGTGGACCGGGGAGCTGTTTTTT. The encoded protein is CASSRPGWTGELFF.

This chain links TRBV5-8 with TRBJ2-1, with TRBD2 matching 7 bases. From germline, CDR1 is SGHTS and CDR2 YDEGEE. This CDR3 contains 16 residues. Losses at the gene ends were 0 bases for V and 7 bases for J; bases not matched to a gene: 10. The CDR3 sequence: CASSLARAGMSNEQFF. In DNA form, the CDR3 reads TGTGCCAGCAGCTTGGCAAGAGCGGGGATGTCTAATGAGCAGTTCTTC.

The rearrangement links TRBV9 to TRBJ1-1, with TRBD1 identical over 8 bases. The germline gives CDR1 SGDLS, CDR2 YYNGEE. Trimming took 3 bases from V and 6 from J; bases not matched to a gene: 16. CDR3 length equals 17 residues. This chain's CDR3 is CASSGNSVGTGGAEAFF. The CDR3 region has the DNA TGTGCCAGCAGCGGCAATAGCGTCGGGACAGGCGGGGCTGAAGCTTTCTTT. Filled out from reference TRBV9 and TRBJ1-1, the complete variable domain reads DSGVTQTPKHLITATGQRVTLRCSPRSGDLSVYWYQQSLDQGLQFLIQYYNGEERAKGNILERFSAQQFPDLHSELNLSSLELGDSALYFCASSGNSVGTGGAEAFFGQGTRLTVV.

This chain links TRBV28 with TRBJ1-6; 7 nucleotides align to TRBD1. After removal of 5 bases from V and 13 bases from J, the junction contained 11 bases not matched to a gene. The germline V gene has CDR1 MDHEN and CDR2 SYDVKM. This CDR3 is 14 amino acids long. For the CDR3, the DNA is TGTGCCAGCAGTGAAACCGGGACAGTGGGCCCCCTCCACTTT. It specifies CASSETGTVGPLHF.